The clone carrying this TCR beta chain was seen only once. The antigen is not known. Per sample, a minimum of 6.5 million PBMCs were isolated. Total RNA extraction produced at least 5.5 micrograms (per sample) for the study. The second PCR ran about 6 to 11 cycles with a sample-barcoded 5' primer and J-beta primers. TCRdb reanalysed the 5' RACE reads using MiXCR and keeps one entry per CDR3 protein. The sample consists of roughly 1,800,000 distinct CDR3 sequences, around half of them appearing once. The data belong to a study of blood T cells in healthy people across ages. For the study at large: Per two T cells, template switching captured roughly one barcoded beta molecule. Notes on the study in general: Both higher diversity and more naive CD4+ cells marked long-lived donors when set against aged donors.

Between the trimmed V and J ends, which lost 0 bases and 7 bases, there was a span of 13 bases. The V gene's germline CDR1 is SGHTA and CDR2 FQGNSA. This CDR3 has 14 amino acids. The chain joins TRBV7-2 to TRBJ2-7, with D maybe TRBD1 (6 bases). The receptor was isolated from a woman between 35 and 50 years old in good health. Sequenced: blood. CDR3 loop: CASSLAGAHNEQYF. CDR3 DNA sequence: TGTGCCAGCAGCTTAGCGGGGGCGCACAATGAGCAGTACTTC.